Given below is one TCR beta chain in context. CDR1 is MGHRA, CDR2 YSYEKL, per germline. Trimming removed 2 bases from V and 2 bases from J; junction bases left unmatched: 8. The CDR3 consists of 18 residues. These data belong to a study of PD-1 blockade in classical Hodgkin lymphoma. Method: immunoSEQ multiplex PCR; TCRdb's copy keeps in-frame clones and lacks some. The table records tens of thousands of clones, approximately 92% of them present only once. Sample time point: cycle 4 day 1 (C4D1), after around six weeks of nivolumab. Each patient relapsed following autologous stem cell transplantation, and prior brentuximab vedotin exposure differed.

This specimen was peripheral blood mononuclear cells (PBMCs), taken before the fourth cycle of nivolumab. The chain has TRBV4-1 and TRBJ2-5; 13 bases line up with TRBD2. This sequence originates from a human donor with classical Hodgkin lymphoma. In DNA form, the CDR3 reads TGCGCCAGCAGCCAAACCCCGATGGGACTAGCGGGACAAGAGACCCAGTACTTC. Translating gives CASSQTPMGLAGQETQYF.